One and the same sample provided the 27 T cell receptor beta chains below, sequenced in a study of cytomegalovirus exposure and HLA in healthy donors. Use of 60 Vbeta and 13 Jbeta primers characterized the PCR. TCRdb's copy holds only in-frame clones and misses some; the assay was immunoSEQ multiplex PCR. The table records more than 150,000 clones, around 78% of them present only once. The sequenced material came from PBMCs. These TCRs come from a man in his late teens or twenties in good health and CMV-seronegative.

This sequence joins TRBV5-4 and TRBJ2-7; TRBD2 agrees at 7 bases. This CDR3 is built from 15 residues. Germline CDR1 is SGHNT and CDR2 is YYREEE (reference sequence). After removal of 3 bases from V and 4 bases from J, the junction contained 10 bases not matched to a gene. CDR3 in amino acids: CASSSGSGKRYEQYF. The CDR3 region has the DNA TGTGCCAGCAGCTCGGGGAGCGGGAAGAGGTACGAGCAGTACTTC.

This clone was counted a single time. This chain uses TRBV5-1 with TRBJ2-7, with D possibly matching TRBD2 (5 bases). V dropped 4 bases and J dropped 2 bases, with 13 bases sitting between them. The CDR3 has 14 amino acids. Per the germline V gene, CDR1 is SGHRS and CDR2 is YFSETQ. The CDR3 protein is CASSPTGSTYEQYF. Written as DNA, the CDR3 is TGCGCCAGCAGCCCGACGGGATCCACCTACGAGCAGTACTTC.

The genes are TRBV28 and TRBJ1-2; 8 nucleotides agree with TRBD1. CDR3 length: 17 amino acids. The trim removed 6 bases at V and 4 bases at J, leaving 16 bases unmatched. Germline lookup yields CDR1 MDHEN and CDR2 SYDVKM. The CDR3 loop is CASSPPLGRGQGYGYTF. The CDR3 DNA follows: TGTGCCAGCAGCCCCCCTCTGGGCAGGGGGCAAGGCTATGGCTACACCTTC.

The J gene is TRBJ1-6, the V gene TRBV10-2; possibly TRBD1 for D (5 bases). The CDR3 is 14 amino acids. V was shortened by 6 bases and J by 8 bases, with 14 bases between the two germline ends. Germline CDR1 is WSHSY and CDR2 is SAAADI. In DNA, the CDR3 is TGCGCCAGCAGCGCCAGGGTAGCTGATTCACCCCTCCACTTT. Its protein is CASSARVADSPLHF.

V is TRBV9 and J is TRBJ1-5; D remains ambiguous. This CDR3 spans 14 amino acids. From germline, CDR1 is SGDLS and CDR2 YYNGEE. V lost 0 bases and J lost 0, with 4 bases in between. The CDR3 DNA follows: TGTGCCAGCAGCGTAGGAGGTAGCAATCAGCCCCAGCATTTT. Translated, it gives CASSVGGSNQPQHF.

Notes on this clone: This CDR3 is also generated by other DNA sequences in the sample. CDR3 in amino acids: CASSSTGNYGYTF. The CDR3 DNA reads as TGCGCCAGCAGCTCGACAGGCAACTATGGCTACACCTTC. This sequence joins TRBV5-1 and TRBJ1-2; D is possibly TRBD1 (6 bases). V gave up 3 bases and J gave up 2 bases, with 8 bases separating them. CDR1 is SGHRS and CDR2 is YFSETQ in the germline V gene. The CDR3 totals 13 residues.

J is TRBJ2-2 and V is TRBV11-1; D gene uncertain. CDR3 length equals 12 residues. V lost 7 bases and J 4 bases, leaving 7 bases between the germline ends. Per germline, CDR1 SGHAT and CDR2 FQDESV (reference sequence). CDR3 in DNA: TGTGCCAGCACCTCGTTCACCGGGGAGCTGTTTTTT. This sequence encodes CASTSFTGELFF.

CDR3 amino acids: CASLARTDLRPLHF. CDR3 nucleotide sequence: TGTGCCAGCCTGGCAAGGACAGACCTGAGGCCCCTCCACTTT. This rearrangement joins TRBV2 to TRBJ1-6, with D possibly TRBD1 on 6 matching bases. V was pared by 8 bases and J by 13 bases, with 21 bases between. Germline V gene data show CDR1 as SNHLY and CDR2 as FYNNEI. The CDR3 loop spans 14 amino acids.

The chain links TRBV5-5 to TRBJ2-7, with D possibly TRBD2 on 6 matching bases. V shed 0 bases and J shed 7 bases, with 14 bases lying between them. Germline V gene lookup returns CDR1 SGHKS and CDR2 YYEKEE (reference sequence). This CDR3 is 14 amino acids long. CDR3 sequence reads: CASSLADYGMEQYF. CDR3 nucleotide sequence: TGTGCCAGCAGCTTGGCGGACTACGGAATGGAGCAGTACTTC.

The chain joins TRBV15 to TRBJ2-2; D ambiguous. The CDR3 is 13 residues long. Looked up from germline, CDR1 is LNHNV and CDR2 is YYDKDF (reference sequence). The germline V and J ends were trimmed by 5 bases and 1 base, with 5 bases remaining between them. CDR3 coding DNA: TGTGCCACCAGCCCCAAGAACACCGGGGAGCTGTTTTTT. It yields the protein CATSPKNTGELFF.

V and J are TRBV6-5 and TRBJ2-7, with D perhaps matching TRBD2 (5 bases). This CDR3 has 12 amino acids. V was shortened by 5 bases and J by 5 bases, with 10 bases between the two germline ends. Per germline, CDR1 MNHEY and CDR2 SVGAGI. The CDR3 DNA follows: TGTGCCAGCAGTGAAGGAGGAAACGAGCAGTACTTC. Protein product: CASSEGGNEQYF.

This clone showed up just a few times. V usage is TRBV10-3 and J usage is TRBJ1-1, with TRBD1 matching 8 bases. CDR1 and CDR2 (germline): ENHRY, SYGVKD. J lost 5 bases, V lost 6 bases, and 8 bases had no gene match. The CDR3 covers 14 residues. The CDR3 DNA sequence: TGTGCCATCAGAGTACAGGGGGACGGGACTGAAGCTTTCTTT. Protein sequence: CAIRVQGDGTEAFF.

This clone is a singleton in its sample. This rearrangement joins TRBV5-1 to TRBJ2-5; 13 bases are a match to TRBD2. The V and J ends lost 4 bases and 5 bases, in that order; junction bases with no gene match: 8. CDR3 length: 16 amino acids. From germline, CDR1 is SGHRS and CDR2 YFSETQ. The DNA of the CDR3 is TGCGCCAGCAGCCCAGGACTAGCGGGAGTAGGGGAGACCCAGTACTTC. It is translated as CASSPGLAGVGETQYF.

The CDR3 protein is CASSLGTENTGELFF. In DNA, the CDR3 is TGTGCCAGCAGCTTGGGGACAGAAAACACCGGGGAGCTGTTTTTT. The chain has TRBV7-3 and TRBJ2-2; 7 nucleotides agree with TRBD1. The CDR3 is made up of 15 amino acids. Looked up from germline, CDR1 is SGHTA and CDR2 is FQGTGA. Losses at the gene ends were 3 bases for V and 2 bases for J; bases not matched to a gene: 3.

This clone was picked up one time. The chain uses TRBV19 and TRBJ2-3, with 9 bases lining up with TRBD2. The ends lost 3 bases at V and 0 bases at J; junction bases unmatched: 13. Looked up from germline, CDR1 is LNHDA and CDR2 is SQIVND (reference sequence). There are 19 residues in the CDR3. CDR3 region: CASSMGLAGTIASTDTQYF. For the CDR3, the DNA is TGTGCCAGTAGTATGGGCCTAGCGGGGACGATCGCTAGCACAGATACGCAGTATTTT.

The table lists this clone with a few counts. The J gene is TRBJ2-1, the V gene TRBV19; 7 nucleotides match TRBD1. Germline CDR1 LNHDA, CDR2 SQIVND (reference sequence). With 7 bases clipped from V and 7 bases from J, the junction kept 1 base outside the gene matches. The CDR3 spans 11 residues. The DNA for the CDR3 is TGTGCCAGTATCAGGGGGAATGAGCAGTTCTTC. Protein sequence: CASIRGNEQFF.

V usage is TRBV6-4 and J usage is TRBJ1-1, with D maybe TRBD1 (5 bases). Germline assignment: CDR1 MRHNA and CDR2 SNTAGT. Trimming removed 3 bases at V and 2 bases at J, with 7 bases between. The CDR3 totals 13 residues. CDR3 coding DNA: TGTGCCAGCAGTGAACAGGTTAACACTGAAGCTTTCTTT. Amino acid sequence: CASSEQVNTEAFF.

This chain connects TRBV7-6 to TRBJ1-3; 8 nucleotides align to TRBD1. Looked up from germline, CDR1 is SGHVS and CDR2 is FNYEAQ. Trimming at V came to 4 bases and at J to 2 bases, leaving 4 bases not matched to a gene. This CDR3 region has 15 residues. CDR3 nucleotides: TGTGCCAGCAGCTCCGGGACAGGCCCTGGAAACACCATATATTTT. The encoded protein is CASSSGTGPGNTIYF.

V usage is TRBV7-9 and J usage is TRBJ2-3; maybe TRBD1 (7 bases). Germline CDR1 reads SEHNR; CDR2 reads FQNEAQ (reference sequence). CDR3 length: 18 residues. The V end lost 5 bases, the J end lost 2 bases, and 23 bases lay between the germline ends. The CDR3 DNA reads as TGTGCCAGCAGCCTCCCGGGGGAGCCAGGGGGTGACACAGATACGCAGTATTTT. Translation gives CASSLPGEPGGDTDTQYF.

The chain has TRBV7-3 and TRBJ2-7; 9 nucleotides line up with TRBD1. The CDR3 runs to 13 residues. The ends lost 5 bases at V and 12 bases at J; junction bases unmatched: 11. The germline V gene encodes CDR1 SGHTA and CDR2 FQGTGA. The CDR3 DNA reads as TGTGCCAGCAGCCCGACGGACAGGGGCTCTAGGTACTTC. This sequence encodes CASSPTDRGSRYF. The full variable domain, in which reference TRBV7-3 and TRBJ2-7 provide the parts outside the CDR3, is GAGVSQTPSNKVTEKGKYVELRCDPISGHTALYWYRQSLGQGPEFLIYFQGTGAADDSGLPNDRFFAVRPEGSVSTLKIQRTERGDSAVYLCASSPTDRGSRYFGPGTRLTVT.

This clone has just a few counts. The gene calls are TRBV28 and TRBJ1-2; the D is unclear. Germline V CDR1 and CDR2: MDHEN, SYDVKM. This CDR3 spans 14 amino acids. V dropped 1 base and J dropped 8 bases, with 14 bases sitting between them. The CDR3 DNA reads TGTGCCAGCAGTTTATCCGCCAGGTTTGGGGGCTACACCTTC. The encoded protein is CASSLSARFGGYTF.

Remarks on this clone: Germline is not matched at one junction end, which may reflect a read error. V is TRBV30 and J is TRBJ2-2, with 7 bases aligning to TRBD1. In germline, CDR1 is GTSNPN, CDR2 SVGIG (reference sequence). The CDR3 sequence is 14 residues long. The CDR3 coding sequence is TGTGCCCGGAGAACAGGGGTGAACACCGGGGAGCTGTTTTTT. Its translation is CARRTGVNTGELFF.

The table lists this clone with a few counts. CDR3 in amino acids: CASRSITGVRGYTF. CDR3 DNA sequence: TGTGCCAGCAGATCCATTACAGGGGTACGTGGCTACACCTTC. This rearrangement joins TRBV7-2 to TRBJ1-2, with 7 bases aligning to TRBD1. CDR1 is SGHTA and CDR2 is FQGNSA in the germline V gene. The CDR3 consists of 14 residues. The V and J ends lost 6 bases and 7 bases, in that order; junction bases with no gene match: 11.

The CDR3 DNA reads as TGTGCCAGCAGTTTATCTCTAGGGGCTAAGGCTTTCTTT. Translating it yields CASSLSLGAKAFF. The genes are TRBV27 and TRBJ1-1, with TRBD1 as a possible D gene (5 bases). Germline V gives CDR1 MNHEY, CDR2 SMNVEV (reference sequence). CDR3 length equals 13 residues. The V end was cut by 0 bases, the J end by 11 bases, with 13 bases between.

V and J are TRBV27 and TRBJ1-1, with TRBD1 matching 7 bases. V lost 5 bases, J lost 8 bases, and 5 bases stayed unmatched. Germline assignment: CDR1 MNHEY and CDR2 SMNVEV (reference sequence). This CDR3 spans 12 amino acids. The CDR3 loop is CASSPGTDEAFF. CDR3 coding DNA: TGTGCCAGCAGTCCAGGGACAGACGAAGCTTTCTTT.

This chain connects TRBV27 to TRBJ1-1; possible D gene TRBD1, 5 bases. The CDR3 contains 15 residues. V was trimmed by 6 bases and J by 4 bases, leaving 18 bases between them. Germline CDR1 MNHEY, CDR2 SMNVEV (reference sequence). In DNA, the CDR3 is TGTGCCAGCAGGATATTGGGTCGCGGGACCACTGAAGCTTTCTTT. This encodes CASRILGRGTTEAFF.

This chain uses TRBV30 with TRBJ1-1; 8 nucleotides line up with TRBD1. The CDR3 spans 15 residues. After removal of 1 base from V and 1 base from J, the junction contained 5 bases not matched to a gene. Germline CDR1 is GTSNPN and CDR2 is SVGIG (reference sequence). For the CDR3, the DNA is TGTGCCTGGAGTGGACAGGGGAGGAGGAACACTGAAGCTTTCTTT. Translating gives CAWSGQGRRNTEAFF.